A selection of T cell receptor beta chains follows, all from one sample in a study of spatial heterogeneity in lung cancer. TCRdb passed the 5' RACE reads through MiXCR, listing each CDR3 protein once. This table has 2,700 or so distinct CDR3 sequences, around 8.5% appearing once. The sequenced sample was lung tumor tissue, obtained at surgery. Receptors originate from a male donor with early-stage non-small cell lung cancer. Both conserved end residues are part of each CDR3. A D gene is named only where the DNA matches it firmly. Clone size is shown for a subset of rows, as once, few, many or a class of expanded clone.

TRBV7-9	15	TRBJ2-1	medium-sized	TRBD2	CASSWTSGPMDEQFF	TGTGCCAGCAGTTGGACTAGCGGCCCTATGGATGAGCAGTTCTTC
TRBV20-1	11	TRBJ2-2	.	.	CSARDTGELFF	TGCAGTGCTAGGGACACCGGGGAGCTGTTTTTT
TRBV7-8	15	TRBJ1-6	medium-sized	.	CASMRSSSYNSPLHF	TGTGCCAGCATGCGATCGAGCTCCTATAATTCACCCCTCCACTTT
TRBV6-1	16	TRBJ1-4	medium-sized	TRBD1	CASSEGQGATNEKLFF	TGTGCCAGCAGTGAAGGACAGGGGGCAACTAATGAAAAACTGTTTTTT
TRBV11-2	13	TRBJ2-1	medium-sized	TRBD1	CASSATGGNEQFF	TGTGCCAGCAGCGCCACAGGGGGCAATGAGCAGTTCTTC
TRBV6-5	11	TRBJ2-3	medium-sized	.	CTSGFTDTQYF	TGTACCAGCGGGTTCACAGATACGCAGTATTTT
TRBV6-5	13	TRBJ2-7	medium-sized	.	CASSLQLGYEQYF	TGTGCCAGCAGTTTGCAACTGGGCTACGAGCAGTACTTC
TRBV28	12	TRBJ2-7	medium-sized	.	CASRGPGDEQYF	TGTGCCAGCAGGGGCCCCGGGGACGAGCAGTACTTC
TRBV13	15	TRBJ2-3	medium-sized	.	CASSLRGSSTDTQYF	TGTGCCAGCAGCCTAAGGGGGTCAAGCACAGATACGCAGTATTTT
TRBV20-1	13	TRBJ1-5	many	.	CSLTVDSTQPQHF	TGCAGTCTAACCGTCGACAGTACTCAGCCCCAGCATTTT
TRBV11-1	15	TRBJ1-5	medium-sized	.	CASSPDALSNQPQHF	TGTGCCAGCAGCCCGGACGCGTTGAGCAATCAGCCCCAGCATTTT
TRBV2	14	TRBJ2-7	medium-sized	TRBD2	CASSRSGRGNEQYF	TGTGCCAGCAGTCGTAGCGGGAGAGGCAACGAGCAGTACTTC
TRBV6-2/TRBV6-3	11	TRBJ1-2	medium-sized	.	CASSPGYGYTF	TGTGCCAGCAGTCCCGGCTATGGCTACACCTTC
TRBV2	16	TRBJ2-2	medium-sized	TRBD2	CASTLSGGLNTGELFF	TGTGCCAGCACCCTTAGCGGGGGGCTGAACACCGGGGAGCTGTTTTTT
TRBV28	18	TRBJ1-1	many	.	CASSFPTGLLSGGTEAFF	TGTGCCAGCAGTTTCCCGACAGGCCTACTTTCCGGTGGCACTGAAGCTTTCTTT
TRBV20-1	15	TRBJ2-1	medium-sized	.	CSARELGGAYNEQFF	TGCAGTGCTAGAGAGTTGGGGGGAGCCTACAATGAGCAGTTCTTC
TRBV24-1	15	TRBJ2-5	medium-sized	.	CATSDSTTLQETQYF	TGTGCCACCAGTGACTCTACAACCCTTCAAGAGACCCAGTACTTC
TRBV5-5	13	TRBJ1-2	.	.	CASSLRAGDGYTF	TGTGCCAGCAGCTTGAGGGCAGGGGATGGCTACACCTTC
TRBV4-3	21	TRBJ1-1	.	.	CASSQGWAPGEGYVLNTEAFF	TGCGCCAGCAGCCAAGGATGGGCCCCCGGGGAGGGTTACGTTTTGAACACTGAAGCTTTCTTT
TRBV9	16	TRBJ2-3	medium-sized	TRBD2	CASSVGFSGAADTQYF	TGTGCCAGCAGCGTAGGGTTTAGCGGGGCCGCAGATACGCAGTATTTT
TRBV28	15	TRBJ1-2	many	TRBD1	CASSFLDREADGYTF	TGTGCCAGCAGTTTTCTTGACAGGGAGGCTGATGGCTACACCTTC
TRBV19	14	TRBJ1-4	medium-sized	.	CASSLTATNEKLFF	TGTGCCAGTAGTCTTACGGCAACTAATGAAAAACTGTTTTTT
TRBV12-3/TRBV12-4	17	TRBJ2-1	medium-sized	.	CASSSPRLAQNYNEQFF	TGTGCCAGCAGCTCCCCCCGGCTAGCGCAGAACTACAATGAGCAGTTCTTC
TRBV19	13	TRBJ2-7	medium-sized	TRBD2	CASSSGSSYEQYF	TGTGCCAGTAGTAGCGGGAGCTCCTACGAGCAGTACTTC
TRBV13	19	TRBJ1-3	many	.	CASSPVRTAKGLSGNTIYF	TGTGCCAGCAGCCCAGTCCGGACCGCTAAGGGTCTCTCTGGAAACACCATATATTTT
TRBV11-3	13	TRBJ2-3	many	TRBD2	CASSLDQRGTQYF	TGTGCCAGCAGCTTAGATCAGCGGGGCACGCAGTATTTT
TRBV28	16	TRBJ2-7	medium-sized	.	CASSFPLRGSGYEQYF	TGTGCCAGCAGTTTCCCCCTCAGGGGCTCCGGCTACGAGCAGTACTTC
TRBV29-1	12	TRBJ2-7	medium-sized	.	CSGPGPSYEQYF	TGCAGCGGCCCAGGGCCTTCCTACGAGCAGTACTTC
TRBV7-6	13	TRBJ2-5	.	.	CASSLGTRETQYF	TGTGCCAGCAGCCTGGGAACTCGGGAGACCCAGTACTTC
TRBV10-1	15	TRBJ2-3	few	TRBD2	CASSDSSGEVPTQYF	TGCGCCAGCAGTGATAGTAGCGGGGAGGTCCCTACGCAGTATTTT
TRBV5-5	17	TRBJ2-7	medium-sized	TRBD2	CASSLGVLGLAPSEQYF	TGTGCCAGCAGCTTAGGGGTCCTGGGACTAGCGCCCAGTGAGCAGTACTTC
TRBV6-2/TRBV6-3	12	TRBJ2-2	medium-sized	.	CASGPGTGELFF	TGTGCCAGTGGTCCGGGCACCGGGGAGCTGTTTTTT
TRBV11-2	15	TRBJ2-5	medium-sized	.	CASSLGDGVQETQYF	TGTGCCAGCAGCTTAGGCGACGGTGTTCAAGAGACCCAGTACTTC
TRBV24-1	15	TRBJ2-3	medium-sized	.	CATSDLHAGTDTQYF	TGTGCCACCAGTGATTTGCACGCAGGTACAGATACGCAGTATTTT
TRBV12-3/TRBV12-4	14	TRBJ1-4	few	.	CASTWGGGGEKLFF	TGTGCCAGCACCTGGGGGGGTGGGGGTGAAAAACTGTTTTTT
TRBV27	14	TRBJ2-5	medium-sized	.	CASSPGQYQETQYF	TGTGCCAGCAGTCCGGGGCAGTACCAAGAGACCCAGTACTTC
TRBV7-2	12	TRBJ2-1	medium-sized	.	CASSLTPGEQFF	TGTGCCAGCAGCCTGACCCCCGGGGAGCAGTTCTTC
TRBV27	15	TRBJ2-1	large	TRBD1	CASSFMAAGGHEQFF	TGTGCCAGCAGTTTCATGGCGGCAGGGGGCCATGAGCAGTTCTTC
TRBV12-3/TRBV12-4	18	TRBJ2-1	medium-sized	TRBD1	CASSFRQGRGSSYNEQFF	TGTGCCAGCAGTTTCCGACAGGGTCGAGGTAGCTCCTACAATGAGCAGTTCTTC
TRBV29-1	17	TRBJ2-2	.	TRBD2	CSATASGSRRNTGELFF	TGCAGCGCGACGGCTAGCGGGAGCAGAAGGAACACCGGGGAGCTGTTTTTT
TRBV7-3	15	TRBJ2-3	medium-sized	TRBD2	CASSRSGGPTDTQYF	TGTGCCAGCAGCAGGAGCGGGGGGCCCACAGATACGCAGTATTTT
TRBV12-3/TRBV12-4	15	TRBJ2-3	few	.	CASMGFIGEADTQYF	TGTGCCAGCATGGGGTTCATCGGAGAGGCAGATACGCAGTATTTT